This note documents a single T cell receptor (beta chain) sequence. The V gene end was trimmed by 7 bases and the J gene end by 5 bases; junction bases not matched to a gene: 7. This CDR3 is built from 14 residues. From germline, CDR1 is SGHAT and CDR2 FQNNGV. TCRdb re-derived calls from the RACE reads in MiXCR, one entry per CDR3 protein. The sample holds around 120,000 distinct CDR3 sequences, roughly 14% seen once. Time point given: pre-sensitization, week 0. The treatment here: therapeutic diphenylcyclopropenone sensitization with weekly scalp DPC. These data belong to a study of human T cells and chemical hapten exposure.

The source material was whole blood, sampled in connection with sensitization to the hapten diphenylcyclopropenone (DPC). The rearrangement links TRBV11-2 to TRBJ2-1; the match to TRBD1 covers 8 bases. The source is a woman aged 18-29 years with alopecia areata. Some clones in this sample may be carry-over from other donors' samples. The CDR3 DNA reads TGTGCCAGCAAAGGGGACAGGTCCAACAATGAGCAGTTCTTC. Translating gives CASKGDRSNNEQFF.